This TCR beta chain was captured by sequencing in a study of T cell repertoires in cytomegalovirus infection. On the study more broadly: CMV epitopes that were recently identified and HLA-C-restricted were used alongside well-studied HLA-B-restricted ones.

This clonotype was detected a few times. Its antigen is still unknown. Trimming took off 8 bases at V and 3 bases at J, with 8 bases between the two ends. The V gene's germline CDR1 is SNHLY and CDR2 FYNNEI. This CDR3 has 11 residues. Each CDR3 protein gets one entry after TCRdb re-called the reads with MiXCR. The repertoire consists of about a million distinct CDR3 sequences, with around a third occurring once and the leading ten covering around 15%. V gene TRBV2 combines with J gene TRBJ2-7; D unresolved. This receptor was obtained from a human donor in good health (CMV status not recorded). Some clones in this sample may be carry-over from other donors' samples. The sample consisted of cultured CD8+ T cells from PBMCs, taken from culture after CMV antigen stimulation. The CDR3 is CASLKVYEQYF. In DNA, the CDR3 is TGTGCCAGCCTTAAGGTCTACGAGCAGTACTTC.